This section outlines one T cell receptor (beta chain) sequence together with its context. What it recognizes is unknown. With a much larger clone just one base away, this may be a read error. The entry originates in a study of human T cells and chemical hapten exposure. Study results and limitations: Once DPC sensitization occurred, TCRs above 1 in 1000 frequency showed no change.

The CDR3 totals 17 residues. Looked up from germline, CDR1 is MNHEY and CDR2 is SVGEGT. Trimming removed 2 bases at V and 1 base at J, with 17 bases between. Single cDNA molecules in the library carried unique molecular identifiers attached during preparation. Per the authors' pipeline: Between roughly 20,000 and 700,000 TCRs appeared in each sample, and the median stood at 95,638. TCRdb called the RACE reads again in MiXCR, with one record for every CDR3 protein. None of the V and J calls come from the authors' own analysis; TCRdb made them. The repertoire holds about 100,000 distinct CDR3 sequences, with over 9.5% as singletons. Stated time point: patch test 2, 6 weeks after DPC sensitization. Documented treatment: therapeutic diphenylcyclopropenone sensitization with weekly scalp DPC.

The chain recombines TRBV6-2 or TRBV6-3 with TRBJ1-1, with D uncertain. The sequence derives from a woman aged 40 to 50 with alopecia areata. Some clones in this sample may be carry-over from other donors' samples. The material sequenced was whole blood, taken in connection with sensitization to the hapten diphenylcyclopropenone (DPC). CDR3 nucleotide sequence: TGTGCCAGCAGTTACCCCACCGGGTCAGGAACGAACACTGAAGCTTTCTTT. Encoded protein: CASSYPTGSGTNTEAFF.